This T cell receptor beta chain came from a study of human T cells and chemical hapten exposure. Study at large: Sensitization involved placing 2% DPC onto a 2 cm by 2 cm region of upper inner arm skin. TCR yield per sample varied, mainly due to pooled library volumes.

TCRdb ran MiXCR on the RACE reads and lists one entry per CDR3 protein. The sample holds roughly 380,000 distinct CDR3 sequences; roughly 5% are singletons and the top ten take about 2.1%. Time point: patch test 1, 2 weeks after DPC sensitization. As for treatment: therapeutic diphenylcyclopropenone sensitization with weekly scalp DPC. Trimming cost V 1 base and J 5 bases, with 15 bases left between them. Germline CDR1 SGHRS, CDR2 YFSETQ. The length of the CDR3 is 15 residues. This clonotype was seen repeatedly, ten times or more. This sequence was found in a woman in her 50s with alopecia areata. Some clones in this sample may be carry-over from other donors' samples. The sample in question was whole blood, obtained in connection with sensitization to the hapten diphenylcyclopropenone (DPC). The gene calls are TRBV5-1 and TRBJ1-1; D gene unclear. Here the CDR3 reads CASSLQYGGETEAFF. The CDR3 DNA reads TGCGCCAGCAGCTTGCAGTATGGTGGGGAGACTGAAGCTTTCTTT.